Below are 29 T cell receptor beta chains sequenced from a single sample in a study of technical replicates of blood from several donors. Produced via immunoSEQ multiplex PCR; TCRdb's table is partial and in-frame only. Among some 80,000 clones listed, 91% were seen once. What was sequenced was T cells isolated from PBMCs. The receptors stem from a human donor in good health.

The J gene is TRBJ2-2, the V gene TRBV28; no clear D. The germline gives CDR1 MDHEN, CDR2 SYDVKM. The CDR3 length is 13 residues. Between the trimmed V and J ends, which lost 5 bases and 5 bases, there was a span of 9 bases. The CDR3 region has the DNA TGTGCCAGCAGTCCCCATCGGACCGGGGAGCTGTTTTTT. Protein sequence: CASSPHRTGELFF. The full variable domain, rest sourced from reference TRBV28 and TRBJ2-2, is DVKVTQSSRYLVKRTGEKVFLECVQDMDHENMFWYRQDPGLGLRLIYFSYDVKMKEKGDIPEGYSVSREKKERFSLILESASTNQTSMYLCASSPHRTGELFFGEGSRLTVL.

This chain's CDR3 is CSANFWDRGSYEQYF. The CDR3, as DNA: TGCAGCGCCAATTTTTGGGACAGGGGATCCTACGAGCAGTACTTC. The V gene is TRBV29-1, the J gene TRBJ2-7; 10 positions match TRBD1. Unmatched junction bases numbered 10, after V lost 7 bases and J lost 1 base. Looked up from germline, CDR1 is SQVTM and CDR2 is ANQGSEA. This CDR3 contains 15 residues.

This clone has at least ten counts. The chain joins TRBV19 to TRBJ2-1, with D perhaps TRBD2 (5 bases). V shed 5 bases and J shed 5 bases, with 13 bases lying between them. Germline V CDR1 and CDR2: LNHDA, SQIVND (reference sequence). CDR3 length: 14 amino acids. CDR3 amino acids: CASSPRTLNNEQFF. CDR3 DNA: TGTGCCAGTAGTCCCAGGACTCTTAACAATGAGCAGTTCTTC.

This chain connects TRBV15 to TRBJ2-5; perhaps TRBD2 as D (5 bases). CDR3 length equals 14 residues. CDR1 LNHNV and CDR2 YYDKDF come from the germline V gene (reference sequence). V lost 1 base to trimming and J lost 5 bases, with 11 bases between them. CDR3: CATSRGGVFETQYF. CDR3 DNA: TGTGCCACCAGCAGAGGGGGAGTCTTTGAGACCCAGTACTTC.

J is TRBJ1-2 and V is TRBV6-6, with D possibly matching TRBD1 (6 bases). Trimming took off 8 bases at V and 10 bases at J, with 14 bases between the two ends. The CDR3 sequence is 11 residues long. Germline V gene data show CDR1 as MNHNY and CDR2 as SVGAGI (reference sequence). The CDR3 DNA follows: TGTGCCAGCTGGGGGGGCACCACCTACACCTTC. Its translation: CASWGGTTYTF.

The CDR3: CASSLPTGNGNTIYF. In DNA, the CDR3 is TGCGCCAGCAGCTTGCCAACAGGGAACGGAAACACCATATATTTT. This rearrangement joins TRBV5-1 to TRBJ1-3; possibly TRBD1 for D (6 bases). V lost 1 base to trimming and J lost 4 bases, with 12 bases between them. Germline V lookup: CDR1 SGHRS, CDR2 YFSETQ. The CDR3 is 15 residues long.

This chain connects TRBV28 to TRBJ2-7, with TRBD2 matching over 7 bases. There are 15 residues in the CDR3. The J segment lost 3 bases and the V segment lost 3 bases, leaving 8 bases of the junction unmatched. The V gene's germline CDR1 is MDHEN and CDR2 SYDVKM. CDR3 residues: CASSFGLADYYEQYF. Here the CDR3 DNA reads TGTGCCAGCAGTTTCGGGCTAGCGGACTACTACGAGCAGTACTTC.

The V and J genes are TRBV15 and TRBJ2-5; possibly TRBD2 for D (5 bases). CDR1 and CDR2 from the germline V gene are LNHNV and YYDKDF (reference sequence). V was pared by 0 bases and J by 5 bases, with 10 bases between. There are 14 residues in the CDR3. CDR3 amino acids: CATSRDTGYETQYF. CDR3 in DNA: TGTGCCACCAGCAGAGATACGGGATATGAGACCCAGTACTTC.

The chain uses TRBV9 and TRBJ1-2; TRBD1 is a possible D gene (5 bases). V lost 4 bases to trimming and J lost 5 bases, with 15 bases between them. CDR1 and CDR2 (germline): SGDLS, YYNGEE. This CDR3 has 14 residues. The CDR3 DNA is TGTGCCAGCAGCTTCAGGGTGGAGGGTTATGGCTACACCTTC. As protein: CASSFRVEGYGYTF. The full variable domain, rest sourced from reference TRBV9 and TRBJ1-2, is DSGVTQTPKHLITATGQRVTLRCSPRSGDLSVYWYQQSLDQGLQFLIQYYNGEERAKGNILERFSAQQFPDLHSELNLSSLELGDSALYFCASSFRVEGYGYTFGSGTRLTVV.

J is TRBJ1-1 and V is TRBV19, with 9 bases lining up with TRBD1. The length of the CDR3 is 14 residues. The germline gives CDR1 LNHDA, CDR2 SQIVND (reference sequence). V trimming: 10 bases; J trimming: 2 bases; junction bases outside the gene matches: 8. The CDR3 here is CATGTGLFNTEAFF. The CDR3, as DNA: TGTGCCACGGGGACAGGGTTGTTTAACACTGAAGCTTTCTTT.

The V call is TRBV5-1, the J call TRBJ2-1; 9 bases agree with TRBD2. Losses at the gene ends were 0 bases for V and 8 bases for J; bases not matched to a gene: 9. From germline, CDR1 is SGHRS and CDR2 YFSETQ. This CDR3 has 16 residues. The CDR3: CASSLEGREGLDEQFF. CDR3 DNA: TGCGCCAGCAGCTTGGAAGGGCGGGAGGGCCTAGATGAGCAGTTCTTC.

The chain is built from TRBV5-1 and TRBJ2-7; D not resolved. V was clipped by 4 bases and J by 0 bases, with 11 bases between them. The CDR3 is 14 residues long. Germline CDR1 SGHRS, CDR2 YFSETQ. The CDR3: CASSILGDSYEQYF. The CDR3 DNA reads as TGCGCCAGCAGCATACTCGGAGACTCCTACGAGCAGTACTTC.

The rearrangement uses TRBV5-1 and TRBJ2-2; TRBD2 matches at 11 bases. CDR1 is SGHRS, CDR2 YFSETQ, per germline. After removal of 0 bases from V and 1 base from J, the junction contained 14 bases not matched to a gene. The CDR3 is 21 amino acids. The CDR3 coding sequence is TGCGCCAGCAGCTTGGCCCCAAGAACGGCAGGGACTAGCGGGAACACCGGGGAGCTGTTTTTT. Translation: CASSLAPRTAGTSGNTGELFF.

The chain carries TRBV5-1 and TRBJ2-1; 8 bases match TRBD1. The CDR3 totals 11 residues. The V and J ends lost 4 bases and 9 bases, in that order; junction bases with no gene match: 0. Germline V gene lookup returns CDR1 SGHRS and CDR2 YFSETQ. This chain's CDR3 is CASSTGGEQFF. In nucleotides, the CDR3 is TGCGCCAGCAGCACAGGGGGTGAGCAGTTCTTC.

The chain combines TRBV28 with TRBJ1-2; TRBD1 aligns across 8 bases. Trimming at V came to 5 bases and at J to 4 bases, leaving 6 bases not matched to a gene. This CDR3 contains 14 residues. Germline V lookup: CDR1 MDHEN, CDR2 SYDVKM. The chain's CDR3 is CASSPPQGAYGYTF. CDR3 nucleotides: TGTGCCAGCAGTCCCCCCCAGGGGGCCTATGGCTACACCTTC.

The chain links TRBV25-1 to TRBJ1-2; D is perhaps TRBD1 (6 bases). Trimming left V 6 bases short and J 6 bases short, with 11 bases between. Germline CDR1 MGHDK, CDR2 SYGVNS. The CDR3 consists of 12 residues. In DNA, the CDR3 is TGTGCCAGCAGAGGGACAACCGATGGCTACACCTTC. Protein: CASRGTTDGYTF.

This clone has only a few counts. The chain joins TRBV4-3 to TRBJ1-4; TRBD1 matches at 8 bases. This CDR3 region has 15 residues. V was pared by 4 bases and J by 6 bases, with 7 bases of the junction left unmatched. The germline V gene encodes CDR1 LGHNA and CDR2 YSLEER. The CDR3 bases are TGCGCCAGCAGCCTCGCAGGGGGCCCTTATGAAAAACTGTTTTTT. As protein: CASSLAGGPYEKLFF.

The count of this clone is one. The V gene is TRBV4-1, the J gene TRBJ1-2, with D perhaps matching TRBD1 (5 bases). The V and J ends lost 4 bases and 4 bases respectively, with 22 bases between them. CDR1 MGHRA and CDR2 YSYEKL come from the germline V gene. The CDR3 runs to 17 residues. The CDR3 spells CASSRLSTNDSRYGYTF. DNA of the CDR3: TGCGCCAGCAGCCGGCTCTCCACTAACGACAGTCGCTATGGCTACACCTTC.

The chain has TRBV9 and TRBJ1-1; D is possibly TRBD1 (5 bases). With 4 bases removed from V and 4 bases from J, the gap between germline ends came to 14 bases. Germline V gene data show CDR1 as SGDLS and CDR2 as YYNGEE. The CDR3 is 14 amino acids. CDR3 loop: CASSPPTGLTEAFF. The CDR3 DNA sequence: TGTGCCAGCAGCCCCCCAACGGGACTCACTGAAGCTTTCTTT.

V usage is TRBV5-4 and J usage is TRBJ2-1, with 13 bases matching TRBD2. J lost 6 bases, V lost 2 bases, and 5 bases had no gene match. This CDR3 is built from 16 residues. Germline CDR1 and CDR2: SGHNT and YYREEE (reference sequence). This CDR3 is CASSLHTSGRVNEQFF. The CDR3, as DNA: TGTGCCAGCAGCTTACATACTAGCGGGAGGGTCAATGAGCAGTTCTTC.

This clone was recorded a few times. This chain links TRBV23-1 with TRBJ1-1; D remains ambiguous. TRBV23-1 is marked as an open reading frame, function uncertain. The ends were cut back, 4 bases at V and 1 base at J, with 7 bases in the middle. CDR3 length: 13 amino acids. Written as DNA, the CDR3 is TGCGCCAGCAGTCTTAGCTGGAACACTGAAGCTTTCTTT. Its translation: CASSLSWNTEAFF.

The V call is TRBV7-9, the J call TRBJ1-1; D may be TRBD1 (6 bases). There are 14 residues in the CDR3. From germline, CDR1 is SEHNR and CDR2 FQNEAQ (reference sequence). Trimming shortened V by 1 base and J by 1 base, and 7 bases separated the two germline ends. CDR3: CASSLEQGNTEAFF. The CDR3 DNA reads TGTGCCAGCAGCTTAGAACAGGGGAACACTGAAGCTTTCTTT.

The rearrangement joins TRBV30 to TRBJ1-2; 10 bases match TRBD1. In germline, CDR1 is GTSNPN, CDR2 SVGIG (reference sequence). The CDR3 runs to 13 residues. With V trimmed by 5 bases and J by 1 base, 1 base remained unmatched. The CDR3 DNA is TGTGCCTGGGGGGACAGGGGTAACTATGGCTACACCTTC. This translates into CAWGDRGNYGYTF. Drawing the rest from reference TRBV30 and TRBJ1-2, the complete variable domain is SQTIHQWPATLVQPVGSPLSLECTVEGTSNPNLYWYRQAAGRGLQLLFYSVGIGQISSEVPQNLSASRPQDRQFILSSKKLLLSDSGFYLCAWGDRGNYGYTFGSGTRLTVV.

J is TRBJ1-3 and V is TRBV28; D is perhaps TRBD1 (6 bases). V was cut by 8 bases and J by 2 bases, with 16 bases left in between. The CDR3 loop spans 15 amino acids. CDR1 MDHEN and CDR2 SYDVKM come from the germline V gene. CDR3 sequence reads: CASRTTGLTGNTIYF. The CDR3 nucleotides are TGTGCCAGCCGTACAACAGGGTTAACTGGAAACACCATATATTTT.

The rearrangement joins TRBV7-3 to TRBJ1-3, with a tentative D call TRBD1 (5 bases). CDR3 length equals 15 residues. The V gene lost 2 bases and the J gene lost 0 bases, with 8 bases spanning the gap. The germline V gene encodes CDR1 SGHTA and CDR2 FQGTGA. The chain's CDR3 is CASSLGGGSGNTIYF. The CDR3 region has the DNA TGTGCCAGCAGCTTAGGGGGGGGCTCTGGAAACACCATATATTTT.

The V and J genes are TRBV10-2 and TRBJ1-5, with unresolved D. V dropped 7 bases and J dropped 8 bases, with 9 bases sitting between them. The CDR3 has 11 residues. From germline, CDR1 is WSHSY and CDR2 SAAADI. The CDR3 sequence is CASTRGEPQHF. CDR3 in DNA: TGCGCCAGCACCCGCGGGGAGCCCCAGCATTTT.

In its sample, this clone was seen a few times. This chain joins TRBV4-2 and TRBJ2-4; 7 positions agree with TRBD2. V dropped 0 bases and J dropped 9; count of bases not matched to a gene: 5. CDR1 and CDR2 (germline): LGHNA, YNFKEQ. The CDR3 extends over 14 amino acids. This CDR3 reads CASSQDRREGIQYF. CDR3 nucleotides: TGTGCCAGCAGCCAAGATAGGAGGGAGGGCATTCAGTACTTC.

V gene TRBV6-4 combines with J gene TRBJ1-5, with a possible D match to TRBD1 (5 bases). Germline CDR1 MRHNA, CDR2 SNTAGT. V lost 2 bases and J 4 bases, leaving 12 bases between the germline ends. The CDR3 is 15 amino acids. As DNA, the CDR3 is TGTGCCAGCAGTGACCCAGGACACCTTAATCAGCCCCAGCATTTT. As protein: CASSDPGHLNQPQHF.

The chain couples TRBV27 to TRBJ2-1; D is perhaps TRBD2 (5 bases). The V end was cut by 5 bases, the J end by 2 bases, with 10 bases between. The germline CDR1 and CDR2 sequences are MNHEY and SMNVEV (reference sequence). The CDR3 runs to 14 residues. CDR3: CASSLRGPYNEQFF. For the CDR3, the DNA is TGTGCCAGCAGTCTTCGGGGTCCCTACAATGAGCAGTTCTTC.